Listed below are T cell receptor beta chains from one sample, sequenced in a study of T-cell reconstitution after alpha-beta-depleted transplantation in children. TCRdb re-derived calls from the PCR reads in MiXCR, one entry per CDR3 protein. The sample carries about 980,000 distinct CDR3 sequences, 25% to 30% recorded once. The specimen was PBMCs, mostly from graft donor cells, collected 360 days after TCRalphabeta/CD19-depleted stem cell transplant. These receptors originate from a boy in the first two years of life who had a stem cell transplant for SCID, so the T cells may come from the graft donor. Both conserved end residues are part of each CDR3. The D gene is left open where the match is weak. Size tells how often a clone was seen (once, few, many) or the class of an expanded clone, and some rows leave it out.

few,13,TRBJ2-5,TRBV29-1,TRBD1,TGCAGCGTTTCGACAGGGTTCCAAGAGACCCAGTACTTC,CSVSTGFQETQYF
.,16,TRBJ1-4,TRBV15,.,TGTGCCACCAGCAGAGATTACTCAACGGGAGCGGAAAAACTGTTTTTT,CATSRDYSTGAEKLFF
.,14,TRBJ2-2,TRBV20-1,.,TGCAGTGCTCCTAGGTGGGGGAACACCGGGGAGCTGTTTTTT,CSAPRWGNTGELFF
few,21,TRBJ1-4,TRBV6-1,TRBD1,TGTGCCAGCAGTGGATACAGGGGGCAGGGGTTATTCGTCGCAACTAATGAAAAACTGTTTTTT,CASSGYRGQGLFVATNEKLFF
few,13,TRBJ2-1,TRBV29-1,.,TGCAGCGCGTACAGGGACTTCAACAATGAGCAGTTCTTC,CSAYRDFNNEQFF
few,16,TRBJ2-3,TRBV9,.,TGTGCCAGCAGCGTAGGCCCGGGGGGCGACACAGATACGCAGTATTTT,CASSVGPGGDTDTQYF
few,13,TRBJ1-5,TRBV6-1,.,TGTGCCAGCAGCCGGTGGAGCAATCAGCCCCAGCATTTT,CASSRWSNQPQHF
many,14,TRBJ2-7,TRBV28,.,TGTGCCAGCAGACCTCCTGCTTGGGACTACGAGCAGTACTTC,CASRPPAWDYEQYF
.,15,TRBJ1-1,TRBV6-1,.,TGTGCCAGCAGGGAGGCCCGGGGGATTAGCACTGAAGCTTTCTTT,CASREARGISTEAFF
few,19,TRBJ2-2,TRBV4-1,.,TGCGCCAGCAGCCTCTATCCCGGGCAGTTGACGGCGAACACCGGGGAGCTGTTTTTT,CASSLYPGQLTANTGELFF
.,14,TRBJ2-2,TRBV7-2,.,TGTGCCAGCAGCTTAGGGGTTTCCACCGGGGAGCTGTTTTTT,CASSLGVSTGELFF
few,14,TRBJ1-1,TRBV6-1,.,TGTGCCAGCAGGCCCGATACAATGAACACTGAAGCTTTCTTT,CASRPDTMNTEAFF
few,17,TRBJ2-3,TRBV4-1,TRBD2,TGCGCCAGCAGCCAAGAATATTGGAGCGGGACCACAGATACGCAGTATTTT,CASSQEYWSGTTDTQYF
.,14,TRBJ1-2,TRBV20-1,.,TGCAGTGCGATTGCCTCTGGGGTTAACTATGGCTACACCTTC,CSAIASGVNYGYTF
.,14,TRBJ1-2,TRBV2,.,TGTGCCAGCAGTGAAAGGGGGGGGAGGACCGGCTACACCTTC,CASSERGGRTGYTF
.,16,TRBJ2-1,TRBV20-1,TRBD1,TGCAGTGCTAGAGATCTAAGGACAGGGATCATCAATGAGCAGTTCTTC,CSARDLRTGIINEQFF
.,13,TRBJ1-4,TRBV28,TRBD1,TGTGCCAGCACCACAGGGGGCGGGGAAAGACTGTTTTTT,CASTTGGGERLFF
few,16,TRBJ1-2,TRBV5-4,TRBD1,TGTGCCAGCAGCTTGGATTGGACAGGGGCCCCTCATGGCTACACCTTC,CASSLDWTGAPHGYTF
.,17,TRBJ2-3,TRBV12-3/TRBV12-4,TRBD2,TGTGCCAGCAGTTTAGGGCTAGCGGGGGCCACCACAGATACGCAGTATTTT,CASSLGLAGATTDTQYF
.,14,TRBJ1-4,TRBV15,.,TGTGCCACCAGCAGTGACCGATTTAATGAAAAACTGTTTTTT,CATSSDRFNEKLFF
few,13,TRBJ2-7,TRBV12-3/TRBV12-4,TRBD2,TGTGCCAGCAGTTCGGTACTAGCGGACGAGCAGTACTTC,CASSSVLADEQYF
few,13,TRBJ1-5,TRBV3-1,.,TGTGCCAGCAGCGAACGGTTGAAGCAGCCCCAGCATTTT,CASSERLKQPQHF
.,13,TRBJ2-1,TRBV20-1,.,TGCAGTGGGGTTCCGGGGTCCTACAATGAGCAGTTCTTC,CSGVPGSYNEQFF
.,12,TRBJ2-7,TRBV12-3/TRBV12-4,.,TGTGCCAGCAGTTTTGGCAAGTACGAGCAGTACTTC,CASSFGKYEQYF
many,18,TRBJ2-1,TRBV5-4,TRBD1,TGTGCCAGCAGCCCCGGGACAGGGGCCAATAAGCCGACAAATGAGCAGTTCTTC,CASSPGTGANKPTNEQFF
once,17,TRBJ2-1,TRBV18,.,TGTGCCAGCTCACTTAACTCAGGGTTTGGTTCCTACAATGAGCAGTTCTTC,CASSLNSGFGSYNEQFF
.,20,TRBJ2-6,TRBV15,TRBD1,TGTGCCACCAGCCGGGACCGGGACAGGGTCCGCTTCTCTGGGGCCAACGTCCTGACTTTC,CATSRDRDRVRFSGANVLTF
.,16,TRBJ2-1,TRBV7-3,.,TGTGCCAGCAGCCCCCAGCGGCTAGCGTCACGTCCTGAGCAGTTCTTC,CASSPQRLASRPEQFF
few,13,TRBJ2-7,TRBV12-3/TRBV12-4,TRBD1,TGTGCCAGCAGTTCTAGGGACAGATACGAGCAGTACTTC,CASSSRDRYEQYF
many,14,TRBJ2-5,TRBV20-1,.,TGCAGTGCTCCCTCGACTCGTACCCGAGAGACCCAGTACTTC,CSAPSTRTRETQYF
.,16,TRBJ2-1,TRBV2,TRBD2,TGTGCCAGCAGATGGACTAGCGGGGGGGCCGGCAATGAGCAGTTCTTC,CASRWTSGGAGNEQFF
few,17,TRBJ1-3,TRBV28,.,TGTGCCAGTGGCCCATACCGGTTTGGGAGCTCTGGAAACACCATATATTTT,CASGPYRFGSSGNTIYF
few,16,TRBJ2-1,TRBV6-1,TRBD1,TGTGCCAGCAGTGAGAGGACAGGAATTAACTACAATGAGCAGTTCTTC,CASSERTGINYNEQFF
few,14,TRBJ1-5,TRBV10-3,.,TGTGCCATCAGTAAGAATAATCTAGGTGAGCCCCAGCATTTT,CAISKNNLGEPQHF
.,15,TRBJ2-3,TRBV23-1,.,TGCGCCAGCAGTCCCCGGCCTCCTCCAACAGATACGCAGTATTTT,CASSPRPPPTDTQYF